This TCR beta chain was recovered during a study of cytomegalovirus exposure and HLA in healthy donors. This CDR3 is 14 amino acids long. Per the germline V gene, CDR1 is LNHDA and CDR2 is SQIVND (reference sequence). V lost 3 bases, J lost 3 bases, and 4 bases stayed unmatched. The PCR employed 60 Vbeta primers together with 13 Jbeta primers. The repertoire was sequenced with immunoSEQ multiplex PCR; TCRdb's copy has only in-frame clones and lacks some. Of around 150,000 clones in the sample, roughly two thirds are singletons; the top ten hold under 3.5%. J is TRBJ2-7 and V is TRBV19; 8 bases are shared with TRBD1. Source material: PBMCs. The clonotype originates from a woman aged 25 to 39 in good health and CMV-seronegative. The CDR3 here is CASSIGQGNYEQYF. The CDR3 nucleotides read TGTGCCAGTAGTATCGGACAGGGTAACTACGAGCAGTACTTC.